This passage covers 10 T cell receptor beta chains from one sample sequenced in a study of blood T cell repertoires in COVID-19. Sequencing used immunoSEQ multiplex PCR; TCRdb keeps in-frame clones, though not all of them. The table has some 150,000 clones, roughly 87% seen once. The sequenced sample was peripheral blood. These receptors were taken from a woman aged 45-59 years with acute or convalescent COVID-19.

This clone has only one observation. This chain connects TRBV5-4 to TRBJ2-7, with D possibly matching TRBD2 (6 bases). The ends were cut back, 4 bases at V and 0 bases at J, with 14 bases in the middle. Germline V gene sequence: CDR1 SGHNT, CDR2 YYREEE (reference sequence). The CDR3 sequence is 15 residues long. The CDR3 here is CASSRGTASSYEQYF. The CDR3, as DNA: TGTGCCAGCAGCCGCGGGACGGCGAGCTCCTACGAGCAGTACTTC.

J is TRBJ2-3 and V is TRBV28; 9 nucleotides agree with TRBD2. V was clipped by 7 bases and J by 4 bases; unmatched bases: 9. Germline CDR1 and CDR2: MDHEN and SYDVKM. The length of the CDR3 is 15 residues. Here the CDR3 DNA reads TGTGCCAGCACGAACCCGCGGGGGGGCCCAGATACGCAGTATTTT. It codes for CASTNPRGGPDTQYF.

This chain uses TRBV21-1 with TRBJ2-3; TRBD2 is the table's D call, not checked against the DNA. TRBV21-1 counts as a pseudogene. The length of the CDR3 is 12 residues. Here the CDR3 reads CASPTGPDTQYF. The CDR3 DNA reads TGTGCCAGCCCGACTGGCCCAGATACGCAGTATTTT.

The table lists this clone with a few counts. This chain links TRBV18 with TRBJ1-1; 8 bases fit TRBD1. The trim removed 3 bases at V and 3 bases at J, leaving 0 bases unmatched. From germline, CDR1 is KGHSH and CDR2 LQKENI. The CDR3 length is 13 residues. CDR3 region: CASSPTGDTEAFF. CDR3 in DNA: TGTGCCAGCTCACCGACAGGGGACACTGAAGCTTTCTTT.

The rearrangement uses TRBV7-2 and TRBJ1-2; D might be TRBD1 (5 bases). With 5 bases removed from V and 3 bases from J, the gap between germline ends came to 10 bases. This CDR3 spans 13 amino acids. Germline V lookup: CDR1 SGHTA, CDR2 FQGNSA. The CDR3 protein is CASSPSGDYGYTF. Written as DNA, the CDR3 is TGTGCCAGCAGCCCCTCGGGGGACTATGGCTACACCTTC.

The rearrangement uses TRBV7-8 and TRBJ2-2; D might be TRBD2 (6 bases). V lost 5 bases, J lost 4 bases, and 14 bases lay in between. CDR1 and CDR2 from the germline V gene are SGHVS and FQNEAQ. The length of the CDR3 is 15 residues. The CDR3 is CASSGGTGVTGELFF. The CDR3 nucleotides read TGTGCCAGCAGCGGAGGGACGGGGGTCACCGGGGAGCTGTTTTTT.

The gene calls are TRBV30 and TRBJ1-2; D is undetermined. V was cut by 8 bases and J by 6 bases, with 19 bases left in between. Germline values: CDR1 GTSNPN, CDR2 SVGIG (reference sequence). The CDR3 spans 13 residues. The CDR3, as DNA: TGTGCCCGCTACCAGGCCCTGGGCGATGGCTACACCTTC. Translating it yields CARYQALGDGYTF.

The V call is TRBV6-1, the J call TRBJ1-6; 10 bases match TRBD1. Germline V gene lookup returns CDR1 MNHNS and CDR2 SASEGT. CDR3 length equals 16 residues. V shed 0 bases, J shed 6 bases, and the junction held 2 bases outside the gene matches. This chain's CDR3 is CASSEARQGANSPLHF. The CDR3 coding sequence is TGTGCCAGCAGTGAAGCCCGACAGGGGGCTAATTCACCCCTCCACTTT.

The chain employs TRBV27 and TRBJ1-4, with 9 bases that match TRBD1. The trim removed 5 bases at V and 7 bases at J, leaving 5 bases unmatched. Germline-derived CDR1 and CDR2 are MNHEY and SMNVEV (reference sequence). This CDR3 is 14 amino acids long. This CDR3 reads CASSLQGAVEKLFF. The CDR3 bases are TGTGCCAGCAGTCTACAGGGGGCGGTTGAAAAACTGTTTTTT.

The V call is TRBV10-2, the J call TRBJ1-2; 7 bases line up with TRBD1. CDR3 size: 14 residues. The ends lost 3 bases at V and 4 bases at J; junction bases unmatched: 5. Germline V gene sequence: CDR1 WSHSY, CDR2 SAAADI. CDR3 nucleotides: TGCGCCAGCAGTGATACAGGGGTGGGCTATGGCTACACCTTC. It translates to CASSDTGVGYGYTF.